The rows below give T cell receptor beta chains drawn from one sample of a study of cytomegalovirus exposure and HLA in healthy donors. The data were produced by immunoSEQ multiplex PCR, yet TCRdb's version contains in-frame clones alone and is incomplete. There are over 150,000 clones in the sample; about three quarters occur only once, and over 2% lies in the top ten. Sequencing was carried out using PBMCs. The receptor set was obtained from a woman between 35 and 50 years old in good health and CMV-seropositive. CDR3s include the opening cysteine and the closing phenylalanine or tryptophan. Fields, in order: CDR3 DNA, CDR3 protein, clone size, V gene, J gene, D gene. A D gene is named only where the DNA matches it firmly. Only some rows state a clone size, as once, few, many or a class for expanded clones.

CDR3 DNA: TGTGCCAGCAGCTTAGTTGGAATCGGGGTCGAAGTGGAGACCCAGTACTTC; CDR3 protein: CASSLVGIGVEVETQYF; clone size: -; V gene: TRBV7-2; J gene: TRBJ2-5; D gene: -
CDR3 DNA: TGTGCCAGCTCACTCGACAGGGGGCCCGACGAGCAGTACTTC; CDR3 protein: CASSLDRGPDEQYF; clone size: -; V gene: TRBV18; J gene: TRBJ2-7; D gene: TRBD1
CDR3 DNA: TGTGCCAGCAGCTTAAACCCTACCGGGGGGGACTATGGCTACACCTTC; CDR3 protein: CASSLNPTGGDYGYTF; clone size: -; V gene: TRBV13; J gene: TRBJ1-2; D gene: -
CDR3 DNA: TGCGCCAGCAGAGCCTCGGAAGGGAGGAAAGGGGATGAGCAGTACTTC; CDR3 protein: CASRASEGRKGDEQYF; clone size: once; V gene: TRBV4-1; J gene: TRBJ2-7; D gene: -
CDR3 DNA: TGTGCCAGCAGTGAAGGGACACAAAACTATGGCTACACCTTC; CDR3 protein: CASSEGTQNYGYTF; clone size: -; V gene: TRBV6-1; J gene: TRBJ1-2; D gene: -
CDR3 DNA: TGTGCCAGCAGGGGACAGCATAACTATGGCTACACCTTC; CDR3 protein: CASRGQHNYGYTF; clone size: -; V gene: TRBV6-5; J gene: TRBJ1-2; D gene: TRBD1
CDR3 DNA: TGTGCCAGTAGTATAGATAGCGGGGGCTACAATGAGCAGTTCTTC; CDR3 protein: CASSIDSGGYNEQFF; clone size: -; V gene: TRBV19; J gene: TRBJ2-1; D gene: TRBD2
CDR3 DNA: TGTGCCAGCATCCAGGGGGCTGGAGCTTTCTTT; CDR3 protein: CASIQGAGAFF; clone size: -; V gene: TRBV25-1; J gene: TRBJ1-1; D gene: TRBD1
CDR3 DNA: TGTGCCAGCAGTCTCCCCGGGACAGGGAGCACTGAAGCTTTCTTT; CDR3 protein: CASSLPGTGSTEAFF; clone size: -; V gene: TRBV6-5; J gene: TRBJ1-1; D gene: TRBD1
CDR3 DNA: TGTGCCAGCAAGTTAGCGGGAGGGTCCCAAGAGACCCAGTACTTC; CDR3 protein: CASKLAGGSQETQYF; clone size: few; V gene: TRBV6-1; J gene: TRBJ2-5; D gene: TRBD2
CDR3 DNA: TGTGCCAGTATTCCTACAGGGGCAACTAATGAAAAACTGTTTTTT; CDR3 protein: CASIPTGATNEKLFF; clone size: -; V gene: TRBV28; J gene: TRBJ1-4; D gene: TRBD1
CDR3 DNA: TGTGCCAGCAGTTTATCTCTTACAGGGACCGCTTTCTTT; CDR3 protein: CASSLSLTGTAFF; clone size: -; V gene: TRBV28; J gene: TRBJ1-1; D gene: -
CDR3 DNA: TGTGCCTGGGCGCGGGGGAACCAAGAGACCCAGTACTTC; CDR3 protein: CAWARGNQETQYF; clone size: -; V gene: TRBV30; J gene: TRBJ2-5; D gene: TRBD2
CDR3 DNA: TGTGCCAGTGCATTGTCTGGACAGGGACCAGATACGCAGTATTTT; CDR3 protein: CASALSGQGPDTQYF; clone size: -; V gene: TRBV19; J gene: TRBJ2-3; D gene: TRBD1
CDR3 DNA: TGTGCCAGCTCGCCCAGTAACAGCCCTAACTATGGCTACACCTTC; CDR3 protein: CASSPSNSPNYGYTF; clone size: -; V gene: TRBV18; J gene: TRBJ1-2; D gene: -
CDR3 DNA: TGCGCCAGCAGCCACAGGGAGGGGATGAACACTGAAGCTTTCTTT; CDR3 protein: CASSHREGMNTEAFF; clone size: -; V gene: TRBV5-1; J gene: TRBJ1-1; D gene: -
CDR3 DNA: TGTGCCATCAGTGCCACAGGGGAATCATCCGAGCAGTACTTC; CDR3 protein: CAISATGESSEQYF; clone size: -; V gene: TRBV10-3; J gene: TRBJ2-7; D gene: TRBD1
CDR3 DNA: TGCGCCAGCAGCAACCGGGCCCGCGGGGAGACCCAGTACTTC; CDR3 protein: CASSNRARGETQYF; clone size: -; V gene: TRBV4-1; J gene: TRBJ2-5; D gene: -
CDR3 DNA: TGTGCCAGCAGCGAGTCTAGGAAAGGAGAGACCCAGTACTTC; CDR3 protein: CASSESRKGETQYF; clone size: -; V gene: TRBV11-2; J gene: TRBJ2-5; D gene: -
CDR3 DNA: TGTGCCAGCAGCTTAGATCAGGGGGCGACAGATACGCAGTATTTT; CDR3 protein: CASSLDQGATDTQYF; clone size: -; V gene: TRBV11-2; J gene: TRBJ2-3; D gene: TRBD1
CDR3 DNA: TGTGCCAGCAGTACCACCGGGACAGGGGGCTCGGAGACCCAGTACTTC; CDR3 protein: CASSTTGTGGSETQYF; clone size: -; V gene: TRBV6-6; J gene: TRBJ2-5; D gene: TRBD1
CDR3 DNA: TGCGCCAGCAGCTTGGAGGCAGGTTCCTACGAGCAGTACTTC; CDR3 protein: CASSLEAGSYEQYF; clone size: -; V gene: TRBV5-1; J gene: TRBJ2-7; D gene: -
CDR3 DNA: TGCGCCAGCAGCCAAGATCAGGGAAACGTTGGCTACACCTTC; CDR3 protein: CASSQDQGNVGYTF; clone size: -; V gene: TRBV4-3; J gene: TRBJ1-2; D gene: -
CDR3 DNA: TGCGCCAGCAGCCAAGATCGGGTATTCGGATTAATGGGGCTGTTTTTT; CDR3 protein: CASSQDRVFGLMGLFF; clone size: few; V gene: TRBV4-3; J gene: TRBJ2-2; D gene: -
CDR3 DNA: TGTGCCTGGAGTCTCGCGAGCATGGGGGAGCTGTTTTTT; CDR3 protein: CAWSLASMGELFF; clone size: -; V gene: TRBV30; J gene: TRBJ2-2; D gene: -
CDR3 DNA: TGTGCCAGCAGCCTGCCCGGGACTCCTATTGGCTATGGCTACACCTTC; CDR3 protein: CASSLPGTPIGYGYTF; clone size: few; V gene: TRBV5-5; J gene: TRBJ1-2; D gene: -
CDR3 DNA: TGCGCCAGCAGCCGATTTGCGTCTGACGAGCAGTACTTC; CDR3 protein: CASSRFASDEQYF; clone size: few; V gene: TRBV10-1; J gene: TRBJ2-7; D gene: -
CDR3 DNA: TGTGCCAGCAGCTTACAAGGGGGCTATAATTCACCCCTCCACTTT; CDR3 protein: CASSLQGGYNSPLHF; clone size: few; V gene: TRBV7-2; J gene: TRBJ1-6; D gene: -
CDR3 DNA: TGTGCCAGCTATGGGACAGGGGGAGACAATGAGCAGTTCTTC; CDR3 protein: CASYGTGGDNEQFF; clone size: -; V gene: TRBV7-2; J gene: TRBJ2-1; D gene: TRBD1
CDR3 DNA: TGTGCCAGCAGCCCTGCAGCGGGAGTCCCCGGGGAGCTGTTTTTT; CDR3 protein: CASSPAAGVPGELFF; clone size: -; V gene: TRBV7-6; J gene: TRBJ2-2; D gene: TRBD2
CDR3 DNA: TGTGCCAGCAGCTTGGACGAGGGGGCGACGGACGGCTACACCTTC; CDR3 protein: CASSLDEGATDGYTF; clone size: -; V gene: TRBV5-6; J gene: TRBJ1-2; D gene: TRBD1
CDR3 DNA: TGTGCCAGCAGTTTATCATCAGCCGGGGAGCTGTTTTTT; CDR3 protein: CASSLSSAGELFF; clone size: -; V gene: TRBV28; J gene: TRBJ2-2; D gene: -
CDR3 DNA: TGTGCCAGCAGTTTAGCAGCGAAGGTTTCTTTCCGTAACTATGGCTACACCTTC; CDR3 protein: CASSLAAKVSFRNYGYTF; clone size: once; V gene: TRBV28; J gene: TRBJ1-2; D gene: -
CDR3 DNA: TGTGCCGGGGGCCCCTACAATGAGCAGTTCTTC; CDR3 protein: CAGGPYNEQFF; clone size: few; V gene: TRBV10-3; J gene: TRBJ2-1; D gene: -
CDR3 DNA: TGTGCCAGCTCACCGGGACTAGCGAACAACAATGAGCAGTTCTTC; CDR3 protein: CASSPGLANNNEQFF; clone size: once; V gene: TRBV18; J gene: TRBJ2-1; D gene: TRBD2
CDR3 DNA: TGTGCCAGCAGCTTGGGGACAGGCGAGGGACAGCCCCAGCATTTT; CDR3 protein: CASSLGTGEGQPQHF; clone size: -; V gene: TRBV5-8; J gene: TRBJ1-5; D gene: TRBD1
CDR3 DNA: TGTGCCAGCAGCCTTAGGGGGGGCGACTACAATGAGCAGTTCTTC; CDR3 protein: CASSLRGGDYNEQFF; clone size: -; V gene: TRBV6-4; J gene: TRBJ2-1; D gene: -
CDR3 DNA: TGCGCCAGCAGCCAAGGACAGGGGGCGAACTATGGCTACACCTTC; CDR3 protein: CASSQGQGANYGYTF; clone size: -; V gene: TRBV4-1; J gene: TRBJ1-2; D gene: TRBD1
CDR3 DNA: TGTGCCAGCAGCAACTGGGGGACTAACCAGTATTTT; CDR3 protein: CASSNWGTNQYF; clone size: once; V gene: TRBV11-2; J gene: TRBJ2-3; D gene: TRBD2
CDR3 DNA: TGTGCCAGCAGTTACGCCTTCGACAGCTACTACGAGCAGTACTTC; CDR3 protein: CASSYAFDSYYEQYF; clone size: -; V gene: TRBV6-5; J gene: TRBJ2-7; D gene: -
CDR3 DNA: TGTGCCAGCAGCGTCGAGCGGGACAGGGTCTACGAGCAGTACTTC; CDR3 protein: CASSVERDRVYEQYF; clone size: -; V gene: TRBV11-2; J gene: TRBJ2-7; D gene: TRBD1